Following are 8 T cell receptor beta chains from one sample sequenced in a study of cytomegalovirus exposure and HLA in healthy donors (dated by TCRdb to 2016 to 2017). The library relied on the immunoSEQ multiplex PCR assay. For the multiplex PCR, a mixture combining 60 forward primers for TCR Vbeta segments and 13 reverse primers for TCR Jbeta segments was used. The table comes from immuneACCESS by way of TCRdb, which keeps in-frame sequences with V and J called. Part of the clones is missing from these tables; in studies checked, under half for an unresolved V gene and the rest for unknown reasons. The sample data list 150,000 to 200,000 clones, and more than 80% of these were observed just once. The ten largest account for less than 15% of the sample. The sequenced material came from PBMCs. The receptors derive from a woman in her forties or fifties in good health and CMV-seronegative.

V gene TRBV28 combines with J gene TRBJ2-7; D remains ambiguous. V lost 1 base and J lost 4, with 14 bases in between. The CDR3 has 15 residues. The V gene's germline CDR1 is MDHEN and CDR2 SYDVKM. The CDR3 region is CASSLSLTAGYEQYF. CDR3 coding DNA: TGTGCCAGCAGTTTATCTCTCACCGCAGGTTACGAGCAGTACTTC.

The chain is built from TRBV6-5 and TRBJ1-5, with D perhaps TRBD1 (5 bases). Germline assignment: CDR1 MNHEY and CDR2 SVGAGI. This CDR3 spans 14 amino acids. The V gene lost 5 bases and the J gene lost 4 bases, with 12 bases spanning the gap. CDR3 protein: CASSKGQGNQPQHF. In DNA form, the CDR3 reads TGTGCCAGCAGTAAGGGGCAGGGTAATCAGCCCCAGCATTTT.

The chain combines TRBV14 with TRBJ2-7; D may be TRBD1 (6 bases). The germline V gene has CDR1 SGHDN and CDR2 FVKESK. Trimming pared 0 bases from V and 8 bases from J, leaving 14 bases between. This CDR3 has 14 residues. The CDR3: CASSQDGKRGKQYF. The CDR3 nucleotides read TGTGCCAGCAGCCAAGATGGAAAAAGGGGGAAGCAGTACTTC.

This chain connects TRBV13 to TRBJ2-3; TRBD2 aligns across 10 bases. With 3 bases clipped from V and 2 bases from J, the junction kept 5 bases outside the gene matches. The CDR3 sequence is 16 residues long. Looked up from germline, CDR1 is PRHDT and CDR2 is FYEKMQ (reference sequence). CDR3 DNA sequence: TGTGCCAGCAGCTTTCGCACTAGCGGGGACACAGATACGCAGTATTTT. Its protein product is CASSFRTSGDTDTQYF.

Only one count was recorded for this clone. The gene calls are TRBV7-9 and TRBJ1-4; D is ambiguous. The V end was cut by 2 bases, the J end by 6 bases, with 13 bases between. There are 15 residues in the CDR3. Per germline, CDR1 SEHNR and CDR2 FQNEAQ (reference sequence). In DNA form, the CDR3 reads TGTGCCAGCAGCTTACGAGGAGCGAGACATGAAAAACTGTTTTTT. Amino acids: CASSLRGARHEKLFF.

The V and J genes are TRBV6-7 and TRBJ2-2; the match to TRBD2 covers 11 bases. TRBV6-7 is given ORF status, its function remaining uncertain. This CDR3 is built from 16 residues. V dropped 2 bases and J dropped 4; count of bases not matched to a gene: 3. CDR3: CASSYPLAGGTGELFF. The CDR3 nucleotides are TGTGCCAGCAGTTACCCGCTAGCGGGAGGCACCGGGGAGCTGTTTTTT.

Here the CDR3 reads CAWNQGVSHEQFF. For the CDR3, the DNA is TGTGCCTGGAATCAGGGGGTTAGCCATGAGCAGTTCTTC. The chain joins TRBV30 to TRBJ2-1; 7 bases are shared with TRBD1. The V gene end was trimmed by 4 bases and the J gene end by 8 bases; junction bases not matched to a gene: 8. Germline lookup yields CDR1 GTSNPN and CDR2 SVGIG (reference sequence). The CDR3 consists of 13 residues.

CDR3: CASSSGTGYEQYF. The DNA of the CDR3 is TGTGCCAGCAGTTCCGGGACAGGCTACGAGCAGTACTTC. The chain is built from TRBV11-2 and TRBJ2-7; 8 bases line up with TRBD1. The CDR3 has 13 amino acids. J was trimmed by 3 bases and V by 6 bases; bases with no gene match: 4. From germline, CDR1 is SGHAT and CDR2 FQNNGV.